Each of the 24 T cell receptor beta chains below was sequenced from the same sample in a study of Graves' ophthalmopathy and Graves' hyperthyroidism. RNA served as the template for amplifying TCR beta CDR3 regions. HTBI-primed RT-PCR formed the first round, and a multiplex PCR formed the second. TCRdb passed the multiplex PCR reads through MiXCR, listing each CDR3 protein once. The sample comprises 650,000 to 900,000 distinct CDR3 sequences, roughly two fifths of which are singletons, and roughly 46% rests with the top ten. The sequenced material came from peripheral blood. The receptor source for this set is an adult man with Graves' ophthalmopathy.

This clonotype was recorded a few times. V usage is TRBV11-2 and J usage is TRBJ2-5, with a tentative D call TRBD1 (6 bases). The germline gives CDR1 SGHAT, CDR2 FQNNGV. Trimming cost V 3 bases and J 1 base, with 15 bases left between them. The CDR3 contains 16 residues. The CDR3 DNA sequence: TGTGCCAGCAGCTTGGGGGCAGGGGTCGCCCAAGAGACCCAGTACTTC. Its protein product is CASSLGAGVAQETQYF.

This chain uses TRBV4-1 with TRBJ1-2; D remains unclear. CDR1 and CDR2 from the germline V gene are MGHRA and YSYEKL. V lost 1 base to trimming and J lost 5 bases, with 14 bases between them. The CDR3 contains 15 residues. CDR3 loop: CASSQGGLSGYGYTF. CDR3 DNA sequence: TGCGCCAGCAGCCAAGGCGGGTTGAGTGGGTATGGCTACACCTTC.

About this clonotype itself: Germline is not matched at one junction end, which may reflect a read error. V gene TRBV10-3 combines with J gene TRBJ1-1, with a possible D match to TRBD1 (5 bases). The CDR3 covers 15 residues. Germline V CDR1 and CDR2: ENHRY, SYGVKD. The DNA for the CDR3 is TGTGCCAGCAGTGAAATTTGGGGCTTATACACTGAAGCTTTCTTT. Protein sequence: CASSEIWGLYTEAFF.

The chain joins TRBV20-1 to TRBJ1-1; D perhaps matches TRBD1 (5 bases). In germline, CDR1 is DFQATT, CDR2 SNEGSKA (reference sequence). This CDR3 comprises 11 residues. Trimming took 5 bases from V and 7 from J, leaving 11 bases between them. The CDR3 nucleotides read TGCAGTGCTGGGGGAGGAGATGAAGCTTTCTTT. It codes for CSAGGGDEAFF.

This clonotype was seen just once. Written as DNA, the CDR3 is TGTGCCTGGAAACCGGACGAGGGGGGGGCCTATGGCTACACCTTC. Amino acids: CAWKPDEGGAYGYTF. The V call is TRBV30, the J call TRBJ1-2, with D possibly matching TRBD1 (6 bases). This CDR3 region has 15 residues. With 4 bases removed from V and 4 bases from J, the gap between germline ends came to 19 bases. The germline gives CDR1 GTSNPN, CDR2 SVGIG (reference sequence). The complete variable domain, with remaining parts taken from reference TRBV30 and TRBJ1-2, reads SQTIHQWPATLVQPVGSPLSLECTVEGTSNPNLYWYRQAAGRGLQLLFYSVGIGQISSEVPQNLSASRPQDRQFILSSKKLLLSDSGFYLCAWKPDEGGAYGYTFGSGTRLTVV.

This clonotype appeared many times. This chain uses TRBV24-1 with TRBJ2-5, with D hard to call. The CDR3 contains 15 residues. Germline CDR1 and CDR2: KGHDR and SFDVKD. Trimming stripped 2 bases from V and 2 bases from J, with 11 bases between. The CDR3 DNA sequence: TGTGCCACCAGTGATTCTGGACGACCTCAAGAGACCCAGTACTTC. Protein product: CATSDSGRPQETQYF.

The chain recombines TRBV6-5 with TRBJ2-7, with TRBD1 identical over 10 bases. The CDR3 runs to 15 residues. The junction had 7 bases not matched to a gene; V was cut back by 4 bases and J by 4 bases. Germline V CDR1 and CDR2: MNHEY, SVGAGI. This CDR3 reads CASSWGQGSSYEQYF. The CDR3 DNA reads as TGTGCCAGCAGTTGGGGACAGGGGAGTAGTTACGAGCAGTACTTC.

The chain is built from TRBV2 and TRBJ2-5; D is unresolved. Trimming shortened V by 5 bases and J by 7 bases, and 20 bases separated the two germline ends. Germline V gene sequence: CDR1 SNHLY, CDR2 FYNNEI. The CDR3 is made up of 15 amino acids. This CDR3 is CASSSQHRRYGTQYF. DNA of the CDR3: TGTGCCAGCAGTTCCCAACATCGAAGATACGGGACCCAGTACTTC.

This clonotype was detected many times. The chain employs TRBV7-8 and TRBJ2-7; D gene unclear. V lost 4 bases and J lost 9, with 16 bases in between. The CDR3 loop spans 13 amino acids. The germline V gene has CDR1 SGHVS and CDR2 FQNEAQ. The CDR3 reads CASSSYVLRGQYF. The CDR3 DNA is TGTGCCAGCAGCTCCTACGTCCTCCGAGGGCAGTACTTC.

The table lists this clonotype with many counts. The gene calls are TRBV10-3 and TRBJ1-2; D ambiguous. CDR3 length equals 11 residues. Per the germline V gene, CDR1 is ENHRY and CDR2 is SYGVKD. Trimming shortened V by 0 bases and J by 7 bases, and 3 bases separated the two germline ends. The CDR3 loop is CAISESSGYTF. The CDR3 region has the DNA TGTGCCATCAGTGAGTCTAGTGGCTACACCTTC.

Only a few counts were recorded for this clonotype. The chain uses TRBV7-2 and TRBJ1-5; D gene uncertain. The CDR3 consists of 15 residues. CDR1 and CDR2 (germline): SGHTA, FQGNSA. V lost 1 base and J lost 6, with 13 bases in between. For the CDR3, the DNA is TGTGCCAGCAGCTTAGGAGGGTCTTTTGGTCAGCCCCAGCATTTT. It encodes CASSLGGSFGQPQHF.

This clonotype was found many times. The J gene is TRBJ1-4, the V gene TRBV10-2; a possible D gene is TRBD1 (6 bases). V lost 3 bases and J lost 1, with 6 bases in between. The CDR3 contains 14 residues. CDR1 and CDR2 from the germline V gene are WSHSY and SAAADI. The CDR3, as DNA: TGCGCCAGCAGTGAAGGGGGAACTAATGAAAAACTGTTTTTT. It encodes CASSEGGTNEKLFF.

This chain uses TRBV15 with TRBJ1-3; TRBD1 matches 10 bases. Germline CDR1 LNHNV, CDR2 YYDKDF (reference sequence). The J segment lost 10 bases and the V segment lost 1 base, leaving 10 bases of the junction unmatched. This CDR3 contains 16 residues. The CDR3, as DNA: TGTGCCACCAGCAGAGGGGTCTCGGGACAGGGGACGACCATATATTTT. It is translated as CATSRGVSGQGTTIYF.

This chain joins TRBV25-1 and TRBJ1-6; D is possibly TRBD1 (6 bases). V lost 11 bases and J lost 7, with 15 bases in between. This CDR3 spans 13 amino acids. Germline assignment: CDR1 MGHDK and CDR2 SYGVNS. The CDR3 protein is CARQQRGNSPLHF. CDR3 nucleotides: TGTGCCCGACAACAGAGGGGGAATTCACCCCTCCACTTT.

J is TRBJ2-7 and V is TRBV7-9; maybe TRBD2 (5 bases). Germline-derived CDR1 and CDR2 are SEHNR and FQNEAQ (reference sequence). V lost 6 bases and J 0 bases, leaving 15 bases between the germline ends. The CDR3 loop spans 15 amino acids. The CDR3: CASSSRGPGSYEQYF. For the CDR3, the DNA is TGTGCCAGCAGTTCGCGAGGGCCCGGCTCCTACGAGCAGTACTTC.

The chain employs TRBV7-9 and TRBJ2-2; the D is unclear. Per the germline V gene, CDR1 is SEHNR and CDR2 is FQNEAQ (reference sequence). This CDR3 comprises 14 residues. V lost 8 bases and J 1 base, leaving 11 bases between the germline ends. CDR3 nucleotides: TGTGCCAGCCGTCTCGAAGGGAACACCGGGGAGCTGTTTTTT. Translation: CASRLEGNTGELFF. The variable domain in full, with the rest retrieved from reference TRBV7-9 and TRBJ2-2, is DTGVSQNPRHKITKRGQNVTFRCDPISEHNRLYWYRQTLGQGPEFLTYFQNEAQLEKSRLLSDRFSAERPKGSFSTLEIQRTEQGDSAMYLCASRLEGNTGELFFGEGSRLTVL.

This clonotype was found many times. This chain links TRBV2 with TRBJ1-1, with unresolved D. Germline V gene data show CDR1 as SNHLY and CDR2 as FYNNEI. The V and J ends lost 4 bases and 4 bases respectively, with 13 bases between them. The CDR3 runs to 14 residues. CDR3 region: CASSVRREPTEAFF. The CDR3 DNA reads TGTGCCAGCAGTGTGAGGCGGGAGCCCACTGAAGCTTTCTTT.

The chain is built from TRBV2 and TRBJ1-5; TRBD1 might be the D (6 bases). This CDR3 spans 14 amino acids. Looked up from germline, CDR1 is SNHLY and CDR2 is FYNNEI. V was pared by 6 bases and J by 5 bases, with 14 bases between. CDR3 in amino acids: CASSQETGHQPQHF. The CDR3 DNA sequence: TGTGCCAGCAGCCAAGAAACAGGGCATCAGCCCCAGCATTTT.

As for this clonotype: The germline gene is not matched at one end of the junction; a read error may be the cause. This chain uses TRBV24-1 with TRBJ1-5, with 7 bases that match TRBD1. Germline V gene sequence: CDR1 KGHDR, CDR2 SFDVKD. The CDR3 length is 16 residues. The CDR3 spells CASSTPRQGSIQPQHF. The CDR3 region has the DNA TGTGCCAGTAGTACCCCTCGACAGGGTAGCATTCAGCCCCAGCATTTT.

Only a few counts were recorded for this clonotype. This rearrangement joins TRBV20-1 to TRBJ2-5, with 12 bases fitting TRBD2. The CDR3 length is 16 residues. Germline CDR1 DFQATT, CDR2 SNEGSKA (reference sequence). J was trimmed by 0 bases and V by 0 bases; bases with no gene match: 2. The CDR3, as DNA: TGCAGTGCTAGAGACGGACTAGCGGGGCACCAAGAGACCCAGTACTTC. Translation gives CSARDGLAGHQETQYF.

This chain uses TRBV6-4 with TRBJ1-5, with 7 nucleotides matching TRBD1. CDR3 length equals 13 residues. V was pared by 5 bases and J by 5 bases, with 3 bases of the junction left unmatched. CDR1 and CDR2 from the germline V gene are MRHNA and SNTAGT. The CDR3 bases are TGTGCCAGCAGTACAGGGGACCATCAGCCCCAGCATTTT. This gives the protein CASSTGDHQPQHF.

This clonotype was observed a handful of times. The chain employs TRBV10-3 and TRBJ2-7; TRBD1 might be the D (6 bases). The ends were cut back, 4 bases at V and 3 bases at J, with 13 bases in the middle. The CDR3 consists of 14 residues. CDR1 and CDR2 from the germline V gene are ENHRY and SYGVKD. The CDR3 region has the DNA TGTGCCATCAGTGGGGGGCCAGGGGACTACGAGCAGTACTTC. It is translated as CAISGGPGDYEQYF.

The CDR3 region has the DNA TGTGCCAGCAGTGAATCTGGGGATGGTGAAAAACTGTTTTTT. It encodes CASSESGDGEKLFF. V is TRBV25-1 and J is TRBJ1-4; unclear D gene. The germline gives CDR1 MGHDK, CDR2 SYGVNS. The CDR3 contains 14 residues. V was cut by 1 base and J by 7 bases, with 10 bases left in between.

The V gene is TRBV5-5, the J gene TRBJ1-2; no firm D call. CDR1 SGHKS and CDR2 YYEKEE come from the germline V gene (reference sequence). The CDR3 length is 14 residues. The V gene lost 1 base and the J gene lost 4 bases, with 11 bases spanning the gap. CDR3 loop: CASSLPGNFYGYTF. DNA of the CDR3: TGTGCCAGCAGCTTGCCCGGGAACTTCTATGGCTACACCTTC.